Listed below are T cell receptor beta chains from one sample, sequenced in a study of blood T cell repertoires in COVID-19. Produced via immunoSEQ multiplex PCR; TCRdb's table is partial and in-frame only. The repertoire has around 300,000 clones, 86% of them found once; the top ten carry 3%. The specimen was peripheral blood. Every receptor here comes from a woman aged 30 to 39 with active or convalescent COVID-19. Both conserved end residues are part of each CDR3. A D gene is named only where the DNA matches it firmly. Clone size is stated in some rows and not others, as once, few, many or a class when expanded.

v_call	j_call	clone_size	d_call	cdr3_aa	cdr3_nt
TRBV2	TRBJ1-2	once	TRBD1	CASSDLRGPNYGYTF	TGTGCCAGCAGTGATCTAAGGGGGCCTAACTATGGCTACACCTTC
TRBV10-3	TRBJ2-5	.	TRBD2	CAISDQGLAGGQETQYF	TGTGCCATCAGTGACCAAGGACTAGCGGGGGGTCAAGAGACCCAGTACTTC
TRBV30	TRBJ2-7	.	TRBD1	CAWSPRTGWDEQYF	TGTGCCTGGAGTCCTCGGACAGGCTGGGACGAGCAGTACTTC
TRBV4-2	TRBJ1-6	.	.	CASSQESFSYNSPLHF	TGTGCCAGCAGCCAAGAGTCGTTCTCCTATAATTCACCCCTCCACTTT
TRBV7-9	TRBJ2-7	.	.	CASSFEGTGSMREQYF	TGTGCCAGCAGCTTTGAGGGTACAGGGTCAATGCGCGAGCAGTACTTC
TRBV4-1	TRBJ1-6	.	.	CASSHRRGPNSPLHF	TGCGCCAGCAGCCATCGGCGGGGGCCTAATTCACCCCTCCACTTT
TRBV2	TRBJ2-3	.	.	CASSERGTDTQYF	TGTGCCAGCAGTGAAAGAGGCACAGATACGCAGTATTTT
TRBV19	TRBJ1-1	once	.	CASNIGRQGRDAFF	TGTGCCAGTAATATCGGCAGGCAGGGAAGAGACGCTTTCTTT
TRBV7-2	TRBJ1-5	.	.	CASSLYRVNQPQHF	TGTGCCAGCAGCTTATACAGGGTCAATCAGCCCCAGCATTTT
TRBV7-9	TRBJ1-3	few	.	CASQWGDSGNTIYF	TGTGCCAGCCAGTGGGGGGACTCTGGAAACACCATATATTTT
TRBV19	TRBJ1-1	few	.	CASRGFNTEAFF	TGTGCCAGCCGAGGGTTCAACACTGAAGCTTTCTTT
TRBV7-9	TRBJ2-5	.	TRBD2	CASSLLRRGGGPFQETQYF	TGTGCCAGCAGCTTATTACGCCGGGGCGGGGGGCCTTTCCAAGAGACCCAGTACTTC
TRBV12-3/TRBV12-4	TRBJ2-5	once	TRBD1	CASSYRGSETQYF	TGTGCCAGCAGTTACAGGGGGTCAGAGACCCAGTACTTC
TRBV6-1	TRBJ2-7	.	.	CASSEILDSLGHEQYF	TGTGCCAGCAGTGAAATCCTCGACAGTCTAGGCCACGAGCAGTACTTC
TRBV18	TRBJ2-7	.	.	CASSPEYRALGEQYF	TGTGCCAGCTCACCAGAATATCGAGCGCTCGGCGAGCAGTACTTC
TRBV7-2	TRBJ2-2	.	.	CASKKRGNTGELFF	TGTGCCAGCAAGAAAAGGGGTAACACCGGGGAGCTGTTTTTT
TRBV29-1	TRBJ1-5	.	TRBD1	CSVSQGLDQPQHF	TGCAGCGTTTCACAGGGGTTGGATCAGCCCCAGCATTTT
TRBV4-2	TRBJ2-3	.	TRBD2	CASSLISGGLSTDTQYF	TGTGCCAGCAGCCTTATTAGCGGGGGGCTCAGCACAGATACGCAGTATTTT
TRBV7-6	TRBJ1-1	.	.	CASSLERMGNTEAFF	TGTGCCAGCAGCTTAGAGCGGATGGGGAACACTGAAGCTTTCTTT
TRBV7-2	TRBJ2-5	.	TRBD2	CASSRTSGGLETQYF	TGTGCCAGCAGCAGGACTAGCGGGGGTTTAGAGACCCAGTACTTC
TRBV15	TRBJ1-5	.	.	CATSPQGGVFQPQHF	TGTGCCACCAGCCCCCAGGGAGGGGTTTTTCAGCCCCAGCATTTT
TRBV7-2	TRBJ2-2	.	TRBD2	CASTLTSGGINTGELFF	TGTGCCAGCACCCTGACTAGCGGGGGCATAAACACCGGGGAGCTGTTTTTT
TRBV5-4	TRBJ2-3	.	.	CASSLAKRTDTQYF	TGTGCCAGCAGCTTGGCCAAGCGCACAGATACGCAGTATTTT
TRBV6-5	TRBJ2-1	.	.	CASSTSSYNEQFF	TGTGCCAGCAGTACAAGCTCCTACAATGAGCAGTTCTTC
TRBV24-1	TRBJ1-2	.	TRBD1	CATSDATGPNYGYTF	TGTGCCACCAGTGATGCGACAGGGCCTAACTATGGCTACACCTTC
TRBV29-1	TRBJ2-7	.	.	CSVGDIGYEQYF	TGCAGCGTGGGGGACATTGGTTACGAGCAGTACTTC
TRBV4-3	TRBJ1-2	.	TRBD1	CASSQTTGVIYGYTF	TGCGCCAGCAGCCAAACGACAGGGGTTATCTATGGCTACACCTTC
TRBV9	TRBJ2-3	.	TRBD1	CASSEGARGMTDTQYF	TGTGCCAGCAGCGAGGGGGCCAGGGGGATGACAGATACGCAGTATTTT
TRBV2	TRBJ1-5	.	.	CASSPGAGNQPQHF	TGTGCCAGCAGCCCAGGGGCGGGCAATCAGCCCCAGCATTTT
TRBV7-3	TRBJ2-5	.	TRBD1	CASSFTGEETQYF	TGTGCCAGCAGCTTTACAGGGGAAGAGACCCAGTACTTC
TRBV19	TRBJ1-2	few	.	CASSYHGGDNYGYTF	TGTGCCAGTAGTTATCATGGGGGGGATAACTATGGCTACACCTTC
TRBV6-1	TRBJ1-1	.	.	CASSEGGNTEAFF	TGTGCCAGCAGTGAAGGAGGGAACACTGAAGCTTTCTTT
TRBV19	TRBJ1-1	.	.	CASSGHGQNTEAFF	TGTGCCAGTAGCGGACACGGACAGAACACTGAAGCTTTCTTT
TRBV11-3	TRBJ2-5	once	TRBD1	CASSPNTGGGETQYF	TGTGCCAGCAGCCCAAACACAGGGGGAGGTGAGACCCAGTACTTC
TRBV10-3	TRBJ1-1	once	.	CAISERGGRGTEAFF	TGTGCCATCAGTGAGCGGGGAGGCCGTGGCACTGAAGCTTTCTTT
TRBV5-4	TRBJ1-2	.	TRBD1	CASSGRTGFKNTF	TGTGCCAGCAGCGGAAGGACAGGCTTCAAAAACACCTTC
TRBV18	TRBJ1-6	.	.	CASSPRQINSPLHF	TGTGCCAGCTCACCAAGACAAATTAATTCACCCCTCCACTTT
TRBV6-5	TRBJ1-1	.	TRBD1	CASSRTGRSTEAFF	TGTGCCAGCAGCCGGACAGGGAGGAGCACTGAAGCTTTCTTT
TRBV10-1	TRBJ2-3	.	.	CASSDNAVSTDTQYF	TGCGCCAGCAGTGACAATGCGGTTAGCACAGATACGCAGTATTTT
TRBV6-5	TRBJ2-1	.	.	CASSYRVPPEQFF	TGTGCCAGCAGTTACCGGGTTCCCCCAGAGCAGTTCTTC
TRBV6-2/TRBV6-3	TRBJ1-3	.	.	CASSPRLTETLYF	TGTGCCAGCAGCCCTCGCCTGACAGAAACTTTATATTTT
TRBV19	TRBJ1-6	once	.	CASSQNTVNNSPLHF	TGTGCCAGTAGTCAGAACACCGTGAATAATTCACCCCTCCACTTT
TRBV19	TRBJ1-4	.	TRBD1	CASRETGDEKLFF	TGTGCCAGTAGGGAAACAGGGGACGAAAAACTGTTTTTT
TRBV4-2	TRBJ2-1	.	TRBD2	CASSQDIREGHNEQFF	TGTGCCAGCAGCCAAGATATCAGGGAGGGTCACAATGAGCAGTTCTTC
TRBV2	TRBJ1-5	.	TRBD1	CASGEGGQGNQPQHF	TGTGCCAGCGGGGAGGGGGGACAGGGCAATCAGCCCCAGCATTTT
TRBV5-1	TRBJ1-2	.	.	CASSRDRNTPVIF	TGCGCCAGCAGCAGAGACAGGAACACCCCTGTAATCTTC
TRBV9	TRBJ1-4	once	.	CASSVVELSEKLFF	TGTGCCAGCAGCGTAGTAGAGTTAAGCGAAAAACTGTTTTTT
TRBV18	TRBJ2-7	.	TRBD2	CASSPLSSGGRYEQYF	TGTGCCAGCTCACCCCTTAGTAGCGGGGGAAGGTACGAGCAGTACTTC
TRBV30	TRBJ2-7	.	TRBD2	CAWHSGGAYEQYF	TGTGCCTGGCATAGCGGGGGGGCCTACGAGCAGTACTTC
TRBV7-2	TRBJ2-3	.	.	CASSPGWRADTQYF	TGTGCCAGCAGCCCTGGGTGGAGGGCAGATACGCAGTATTTT
TRBV18	TRBJ2-3	.	TRBD2	CASSSGGRDTQYF	TGTGCCAGCTCATCGGGGGGACGCGATACGCAGTATTTT
TRBV27	TRBJ2-3	.	.	CPPGILIPDTQYF	TGTCCACCGGGGATTTTAATCCCGGATACGCAGTATTTT
TRBV7-2	TRBJ1-5	.	.	CASSPLGGSFSNQPQHF	TGTGCCAGCAGCCCTCTCGGCGGATCTTTTAGCAATCAGCCCCAGCATTTT
TRBV6-1	TRBJ1-2	few	.	CASSEALGGVDGYTF	TGTGCCAGCAGTGAAGCGCTGGGGGGAGTCGATGGCTACACCTTC
TRBV19	TRBJ1-2	.	.	CASSIVVDFGGYTF	TGTGCCAGTAGTATAGTAGTCGACTTTGGTGGCTACACCTTC
TRBV28	TRBJ2-6	.	.	CASSLSVSGANVLTF	TGTGCCAGCAGTTTATCAGTCTCTGGGGCCAACGTCCTGACTTTC
TRBV7-2	TRBJ2-2	.	.	CASSSQQRMTGELFF	TGTGCCAGCAGCTCCCAGCAGCGGATGACCGGGGAGCTGTTTTTT
TRBV27	TRBJ2-7	.	TRBD1	CASSQQGSVYEQYF	TGTGCCAGCAGTCAACAGGGGTCGGTCTACGAGCAGTACTTC
TRBV5-1	TRBJ2-5	once	.	CASSLWGEETQYF	TGCGCCAGCAGCTTATGGGGGGAAGAGACCCAGTACTTC
TRBV7-8	TRBJ2-7	.	.	CASSSPYTGFTPYEQYF	TGTGCCAGCAGCTCACCATATACAGGGTTCACCCCCTACGAGCAGTACTTC